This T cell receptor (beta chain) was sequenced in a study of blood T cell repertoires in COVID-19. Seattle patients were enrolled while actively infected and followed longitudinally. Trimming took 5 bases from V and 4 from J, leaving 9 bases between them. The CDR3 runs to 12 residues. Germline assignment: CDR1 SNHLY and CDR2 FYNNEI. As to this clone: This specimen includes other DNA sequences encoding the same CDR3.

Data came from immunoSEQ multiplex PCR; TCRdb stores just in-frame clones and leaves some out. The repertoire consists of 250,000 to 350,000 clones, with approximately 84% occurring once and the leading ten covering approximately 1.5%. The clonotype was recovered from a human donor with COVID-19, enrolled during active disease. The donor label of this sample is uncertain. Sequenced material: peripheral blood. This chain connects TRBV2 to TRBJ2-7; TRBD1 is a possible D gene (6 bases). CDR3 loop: CASSRTAYEQYF. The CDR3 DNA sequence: TGTGCCAGCAGTAGGACAGCATACGAGCAGTACTTC.